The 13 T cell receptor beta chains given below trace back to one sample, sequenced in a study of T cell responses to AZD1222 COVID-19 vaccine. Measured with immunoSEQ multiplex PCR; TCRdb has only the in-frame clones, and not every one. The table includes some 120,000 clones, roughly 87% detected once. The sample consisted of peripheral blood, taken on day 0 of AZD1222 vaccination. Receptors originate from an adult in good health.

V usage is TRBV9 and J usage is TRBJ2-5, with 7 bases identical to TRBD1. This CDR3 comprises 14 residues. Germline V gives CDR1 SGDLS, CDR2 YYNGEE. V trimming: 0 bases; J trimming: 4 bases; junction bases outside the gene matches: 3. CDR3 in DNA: TGTGCCAGCAGCGTAGCGGCAGGGGGAGAGACCCAGTACTTC. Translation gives CASSVAAGGETQYF.

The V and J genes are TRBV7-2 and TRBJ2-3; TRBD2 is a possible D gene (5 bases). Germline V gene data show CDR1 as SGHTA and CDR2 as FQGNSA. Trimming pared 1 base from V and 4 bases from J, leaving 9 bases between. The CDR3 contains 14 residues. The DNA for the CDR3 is TGTGCCAGCAGCTTAGGAGGGAGTGCAGATACGCAGTATTTT. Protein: CASSLGGSADTQYF. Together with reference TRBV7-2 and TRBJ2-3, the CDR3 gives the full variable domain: GAGVSQSPSNKVTEKGKDVELRCDPISGHTALYWYRQSLGQGLEFLIYFQGNSAPDKSGLPSDRFSAERTGGSVSTLTIQRTQQEDSAVYLCASSLGGSADTQYFGPGTRLTVL.

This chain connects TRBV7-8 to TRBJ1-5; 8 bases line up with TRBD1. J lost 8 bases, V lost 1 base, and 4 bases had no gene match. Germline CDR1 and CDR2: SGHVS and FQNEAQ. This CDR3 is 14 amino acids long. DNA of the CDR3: TGTGCCAGCAGCTTAGGACAGGGGTTGAAGCCCCAGCATTTT. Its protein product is CASSLGQGLKPQHF.

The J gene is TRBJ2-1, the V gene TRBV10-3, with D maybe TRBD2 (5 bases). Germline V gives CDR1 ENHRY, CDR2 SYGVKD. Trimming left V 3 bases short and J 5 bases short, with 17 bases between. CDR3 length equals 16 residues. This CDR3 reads CAISDPGLRSHNEQFF. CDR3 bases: TGTGCCATCAGTGACCCCGGACTTCGGTCCCACAATGAGCAGTTCTTC.

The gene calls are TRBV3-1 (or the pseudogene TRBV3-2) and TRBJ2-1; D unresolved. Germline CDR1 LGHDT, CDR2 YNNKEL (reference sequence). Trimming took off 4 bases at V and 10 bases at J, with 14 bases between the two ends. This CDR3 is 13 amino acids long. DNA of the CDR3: TGTGCCAGCAGCCGGGCCGGGCCCAAGGAGCAGTTCTTC. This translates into CASSRAGPKEQFF.

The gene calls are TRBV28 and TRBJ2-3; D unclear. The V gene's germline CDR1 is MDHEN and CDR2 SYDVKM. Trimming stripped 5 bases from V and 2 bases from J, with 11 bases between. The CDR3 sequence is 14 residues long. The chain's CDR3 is CASSRTFFTDTQYF. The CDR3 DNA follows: TGTGCCAGCAGTAGGACCTTTTTCACAGATACGCAGTATTTT.

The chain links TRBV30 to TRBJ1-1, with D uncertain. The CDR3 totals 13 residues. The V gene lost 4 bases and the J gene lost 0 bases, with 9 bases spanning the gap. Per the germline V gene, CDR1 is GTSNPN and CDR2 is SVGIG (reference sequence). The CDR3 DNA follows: TGTGCCTGGACCCGGGTGCTGAACACTGAAGCTTTCTTT. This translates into CAWTRVLNTEAFF.

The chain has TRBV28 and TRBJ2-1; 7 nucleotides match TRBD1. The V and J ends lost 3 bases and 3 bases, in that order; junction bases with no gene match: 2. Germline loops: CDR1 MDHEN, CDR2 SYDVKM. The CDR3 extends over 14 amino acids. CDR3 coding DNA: TGTGCCAGCAGTTTGAGGGACAGCTACAATGAGCAGTTCTTC. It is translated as CASSLRDSYNEQFF.

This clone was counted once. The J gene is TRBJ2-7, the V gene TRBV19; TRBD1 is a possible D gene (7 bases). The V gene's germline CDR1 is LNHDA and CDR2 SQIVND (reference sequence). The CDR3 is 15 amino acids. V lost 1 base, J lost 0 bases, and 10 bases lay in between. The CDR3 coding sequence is TGTGCCAGTAGTATAGCGGGGGACAGCTCCTACGAGCAGTACTTC. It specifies CASSIAGDSSYEQYF.

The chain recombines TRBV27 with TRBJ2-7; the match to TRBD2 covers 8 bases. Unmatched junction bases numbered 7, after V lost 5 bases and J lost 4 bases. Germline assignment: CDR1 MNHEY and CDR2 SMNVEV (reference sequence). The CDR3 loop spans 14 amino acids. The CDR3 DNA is TGTGCCAGCAGTCTTTCGGGAGGGATATACGAGCAGTACTTC. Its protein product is CASSLSGGIYEQYF.

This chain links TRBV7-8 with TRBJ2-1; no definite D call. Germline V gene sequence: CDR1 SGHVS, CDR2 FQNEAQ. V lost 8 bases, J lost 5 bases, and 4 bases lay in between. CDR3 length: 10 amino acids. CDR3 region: CASADNEQFF. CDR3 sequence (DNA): TGTGCCAGCGCTGACAATGAGCAGTTCTTC.

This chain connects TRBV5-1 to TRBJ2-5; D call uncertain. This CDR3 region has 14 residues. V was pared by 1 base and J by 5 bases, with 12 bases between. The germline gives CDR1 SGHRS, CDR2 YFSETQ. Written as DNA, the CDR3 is TGCGCCAGCAGCTTGTCGGAAGCAGAGGAGACCCAGTACTTC. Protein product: CASSLSEAEETQYF.

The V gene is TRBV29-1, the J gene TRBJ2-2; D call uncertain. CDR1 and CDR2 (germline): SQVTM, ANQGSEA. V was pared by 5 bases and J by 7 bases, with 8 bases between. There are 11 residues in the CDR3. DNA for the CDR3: TGCAGCGTTCGCAAAGGCGGGGAGCTGTTTTTT. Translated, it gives CSVRKGGELFF.